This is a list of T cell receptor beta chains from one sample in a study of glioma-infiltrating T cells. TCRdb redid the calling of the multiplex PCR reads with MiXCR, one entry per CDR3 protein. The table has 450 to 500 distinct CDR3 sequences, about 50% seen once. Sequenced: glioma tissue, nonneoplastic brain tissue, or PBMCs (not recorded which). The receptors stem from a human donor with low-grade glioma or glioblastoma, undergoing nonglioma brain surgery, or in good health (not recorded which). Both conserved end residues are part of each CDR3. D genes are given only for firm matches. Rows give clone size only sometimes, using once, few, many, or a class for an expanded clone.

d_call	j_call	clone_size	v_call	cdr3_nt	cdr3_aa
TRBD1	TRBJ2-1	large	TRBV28	TGTGCCAGCAGCAGGGACAGGCGTTTTGAGCAGTTCTTC	CASSRDRRFEQFF
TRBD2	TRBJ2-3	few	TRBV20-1	TGCAGTGCTGCGGGGGAAGCCGGCACAGATACGCAGTATTTT	CSAAGEAGTDTQYF
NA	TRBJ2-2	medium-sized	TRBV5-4	TGTGCCAGCAGCCCAACCGGTGGGAACACCGGGGAGCTGTTTTTT	CASSPTGGNTGELFF
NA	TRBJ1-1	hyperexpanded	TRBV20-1	TGCAGTGCTAGTGGGGGGAGGCCTGAAGCTTTCTTT	CSASGGRPEAFF
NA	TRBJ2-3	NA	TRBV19	TGTGCCAGTAGTTTCGCAGGGGGCACAGATACGCAGTATTTT	CASSFAGGTDTQYF
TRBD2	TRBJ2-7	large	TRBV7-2	TGTGCCAGTCGTTACGGAGGCGGGGGGGCCTACGAGCAGTACTTC	CASRYGGGGAYEQYF
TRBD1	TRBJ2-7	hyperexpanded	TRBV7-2	TGTGCCAGCAGCCGACAGGGCTACGAGCAGTACTTC	CASSRQGYEQYF
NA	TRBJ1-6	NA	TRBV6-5	TGTGCCCGAAGTTACTCGGTAGGGCCAGCAGATTCACCCATCCACTTT	CARSYSVGPADSPIHF
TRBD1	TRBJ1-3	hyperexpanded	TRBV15	TGTGCCACCAGCAGGGGACAGGTCCTCTCTGGAAACACCATATATTTT	CATSRGQVLSGNTIYF
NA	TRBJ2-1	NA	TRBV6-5	TGTGCCCGCAGTACACGGTGGGGTTCCTCCAATGAGCAGTTCTTC	CARSTRWGSSNEQFF
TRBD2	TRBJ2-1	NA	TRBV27	TGTGCCAGCAGTTTAGCTAGCGGGAGCATTTGCAATGGGCGGTTCTTC	CASSLASGSICNGRFF
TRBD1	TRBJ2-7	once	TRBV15	TGTGCCACCAGCAGCCACGGACAGGGGCCTCTCTACGAGCAGTACTTC	CATSSHGQGPLYEQYF
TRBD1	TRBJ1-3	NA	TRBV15	TGCGCCACCGGCAGGGGACAGGTACTCTCTGGAAACACCATATATTTT	CATGRGQVLSGNTIYF
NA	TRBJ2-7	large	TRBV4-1	TGCGCCACCGCCGACGGAAACTCCTACGAGCAGTACTTC	CATADGNSYEQYF
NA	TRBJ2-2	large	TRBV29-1	TGCAGCGTTGAAGGAGCGGACACCGGGGAGCTGTTTTTT	CSVEGADTGELFF
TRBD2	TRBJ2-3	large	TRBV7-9	TGTGCCAGCAGCCTACTGACTAGCGGGTTCACAGATACGCAGTATTTT	CASSLLTSGFTDTQYF
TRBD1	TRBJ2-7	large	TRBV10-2	TGCGCCAGCAGCCACGGACAGGGGCCTCCCTACGAGCAGTACTTC	CASSHGQGPPYEQYF
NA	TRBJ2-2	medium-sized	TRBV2	TGTGCCAGCTGTCCAGCGGTTATTACCGGGGAGCTGTTTTTT	CASCPAVITGELFF
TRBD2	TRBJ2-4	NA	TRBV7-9	TGTGCCATCAGCTTCGGGCTAGCGGGGGGACCCAAAAACATTCAGTACTTC	CAISFGLAGGPKNIQYF
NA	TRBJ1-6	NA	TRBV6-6	TGTGCCAGCAGTTCCTCGGTAGGGCCAGAAGATTCACCCATACCCTTT	CASSSSVGPEDSPIPF
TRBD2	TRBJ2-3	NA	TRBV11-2	TGTGCCAGAATCGCCGGGTGCGGGAGATACACAGATCCGCAGTATTTT	CARIAGCGRYTDPQYF
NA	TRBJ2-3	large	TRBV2	TGTGCCAGCAGGGGGGGATCGCCCACAGATACGCAGTATTTT	CASRGGSPTDTQYF
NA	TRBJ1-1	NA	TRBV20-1	TGCAGTGCTAGTGGGGAGGTGAACACTGAAGCTTTCTTT	CSASGEVNTEAFF
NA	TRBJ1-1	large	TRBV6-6	TGTGCCAGCAGTTACTTGAGGTATGGGATAAACAGGGAAGACACTGAAGCTTTCTTT	CASSYLRYGINREDTEAFF
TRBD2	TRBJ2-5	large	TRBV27	TGTGCCAGCAGTTTAGGCGTCTGGGAGGGGGAGACCCAGTACTTC	CASSLGVWEGETQYF
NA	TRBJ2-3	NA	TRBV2	TGTGCCATCATTTACAGGGTTAGGGGCACAGATACGCAGTATTTT	CAIIYRVRGTDTQYF
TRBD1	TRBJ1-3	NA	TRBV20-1	TGCAGTGCTACGGACAGGGGTCATGGAGACATTATATATTTT	CSATDRGHGDIIYF
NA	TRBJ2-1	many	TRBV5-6	TGTGCCAGCAGCTTAAGCGCGAGCTCCTACAATGAGCAGTTCTTC	CASSLSASSYNEQFF
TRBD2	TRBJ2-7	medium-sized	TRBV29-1	TGCAGCGTTGATGGGGGGGGTAGAGGAAACGAGCAGTACTTC	CSVDGGGRGNEQYF
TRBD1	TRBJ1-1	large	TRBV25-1	TGTGCCAGCAGTGGGAAGGGACAGGGCTTGAACACTGAAGCTTTCTTT	CASSGKGQGLNTEAFF
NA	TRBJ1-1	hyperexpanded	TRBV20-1	TGCAGTGCTACCAGGGAGGTGAACACTGAAGCTTTCTTT	CSATREVNTEAFF
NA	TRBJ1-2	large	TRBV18	TGTGCCAGCTCACCACCGGGAGGGGGGAAAAACTATGGCTACACCTTC	CASSPPGGGKNYGYTF
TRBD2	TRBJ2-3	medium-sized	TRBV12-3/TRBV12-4	TGTGCCAGCAGTTTTATGAGCGGGAGAACAGATACGCAGTATTTT	CASSFMSGRTDTQYF
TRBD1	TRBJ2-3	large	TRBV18	TGTGCCAGCTCACGCCGACAGGGGTCGACAGATACGCAGTATTTT	CASSRRQGSTDTQYF
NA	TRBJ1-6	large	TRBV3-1	TGTGCCAGCAGCCAAGATCCTCAATTTCTCCACTTT	CASSQDPQFLHF
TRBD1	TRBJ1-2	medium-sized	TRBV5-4	TGTGCCAGCAGCTCCGGGACAGGGGGCGGCTACACCTTC	CASSSGTGGGYTF
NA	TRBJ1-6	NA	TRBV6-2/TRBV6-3	TGTGCCAGTGAGGCGGGGCGATTTAATTCACCCCTCCACTTT	CASEAGRFNSPLHF